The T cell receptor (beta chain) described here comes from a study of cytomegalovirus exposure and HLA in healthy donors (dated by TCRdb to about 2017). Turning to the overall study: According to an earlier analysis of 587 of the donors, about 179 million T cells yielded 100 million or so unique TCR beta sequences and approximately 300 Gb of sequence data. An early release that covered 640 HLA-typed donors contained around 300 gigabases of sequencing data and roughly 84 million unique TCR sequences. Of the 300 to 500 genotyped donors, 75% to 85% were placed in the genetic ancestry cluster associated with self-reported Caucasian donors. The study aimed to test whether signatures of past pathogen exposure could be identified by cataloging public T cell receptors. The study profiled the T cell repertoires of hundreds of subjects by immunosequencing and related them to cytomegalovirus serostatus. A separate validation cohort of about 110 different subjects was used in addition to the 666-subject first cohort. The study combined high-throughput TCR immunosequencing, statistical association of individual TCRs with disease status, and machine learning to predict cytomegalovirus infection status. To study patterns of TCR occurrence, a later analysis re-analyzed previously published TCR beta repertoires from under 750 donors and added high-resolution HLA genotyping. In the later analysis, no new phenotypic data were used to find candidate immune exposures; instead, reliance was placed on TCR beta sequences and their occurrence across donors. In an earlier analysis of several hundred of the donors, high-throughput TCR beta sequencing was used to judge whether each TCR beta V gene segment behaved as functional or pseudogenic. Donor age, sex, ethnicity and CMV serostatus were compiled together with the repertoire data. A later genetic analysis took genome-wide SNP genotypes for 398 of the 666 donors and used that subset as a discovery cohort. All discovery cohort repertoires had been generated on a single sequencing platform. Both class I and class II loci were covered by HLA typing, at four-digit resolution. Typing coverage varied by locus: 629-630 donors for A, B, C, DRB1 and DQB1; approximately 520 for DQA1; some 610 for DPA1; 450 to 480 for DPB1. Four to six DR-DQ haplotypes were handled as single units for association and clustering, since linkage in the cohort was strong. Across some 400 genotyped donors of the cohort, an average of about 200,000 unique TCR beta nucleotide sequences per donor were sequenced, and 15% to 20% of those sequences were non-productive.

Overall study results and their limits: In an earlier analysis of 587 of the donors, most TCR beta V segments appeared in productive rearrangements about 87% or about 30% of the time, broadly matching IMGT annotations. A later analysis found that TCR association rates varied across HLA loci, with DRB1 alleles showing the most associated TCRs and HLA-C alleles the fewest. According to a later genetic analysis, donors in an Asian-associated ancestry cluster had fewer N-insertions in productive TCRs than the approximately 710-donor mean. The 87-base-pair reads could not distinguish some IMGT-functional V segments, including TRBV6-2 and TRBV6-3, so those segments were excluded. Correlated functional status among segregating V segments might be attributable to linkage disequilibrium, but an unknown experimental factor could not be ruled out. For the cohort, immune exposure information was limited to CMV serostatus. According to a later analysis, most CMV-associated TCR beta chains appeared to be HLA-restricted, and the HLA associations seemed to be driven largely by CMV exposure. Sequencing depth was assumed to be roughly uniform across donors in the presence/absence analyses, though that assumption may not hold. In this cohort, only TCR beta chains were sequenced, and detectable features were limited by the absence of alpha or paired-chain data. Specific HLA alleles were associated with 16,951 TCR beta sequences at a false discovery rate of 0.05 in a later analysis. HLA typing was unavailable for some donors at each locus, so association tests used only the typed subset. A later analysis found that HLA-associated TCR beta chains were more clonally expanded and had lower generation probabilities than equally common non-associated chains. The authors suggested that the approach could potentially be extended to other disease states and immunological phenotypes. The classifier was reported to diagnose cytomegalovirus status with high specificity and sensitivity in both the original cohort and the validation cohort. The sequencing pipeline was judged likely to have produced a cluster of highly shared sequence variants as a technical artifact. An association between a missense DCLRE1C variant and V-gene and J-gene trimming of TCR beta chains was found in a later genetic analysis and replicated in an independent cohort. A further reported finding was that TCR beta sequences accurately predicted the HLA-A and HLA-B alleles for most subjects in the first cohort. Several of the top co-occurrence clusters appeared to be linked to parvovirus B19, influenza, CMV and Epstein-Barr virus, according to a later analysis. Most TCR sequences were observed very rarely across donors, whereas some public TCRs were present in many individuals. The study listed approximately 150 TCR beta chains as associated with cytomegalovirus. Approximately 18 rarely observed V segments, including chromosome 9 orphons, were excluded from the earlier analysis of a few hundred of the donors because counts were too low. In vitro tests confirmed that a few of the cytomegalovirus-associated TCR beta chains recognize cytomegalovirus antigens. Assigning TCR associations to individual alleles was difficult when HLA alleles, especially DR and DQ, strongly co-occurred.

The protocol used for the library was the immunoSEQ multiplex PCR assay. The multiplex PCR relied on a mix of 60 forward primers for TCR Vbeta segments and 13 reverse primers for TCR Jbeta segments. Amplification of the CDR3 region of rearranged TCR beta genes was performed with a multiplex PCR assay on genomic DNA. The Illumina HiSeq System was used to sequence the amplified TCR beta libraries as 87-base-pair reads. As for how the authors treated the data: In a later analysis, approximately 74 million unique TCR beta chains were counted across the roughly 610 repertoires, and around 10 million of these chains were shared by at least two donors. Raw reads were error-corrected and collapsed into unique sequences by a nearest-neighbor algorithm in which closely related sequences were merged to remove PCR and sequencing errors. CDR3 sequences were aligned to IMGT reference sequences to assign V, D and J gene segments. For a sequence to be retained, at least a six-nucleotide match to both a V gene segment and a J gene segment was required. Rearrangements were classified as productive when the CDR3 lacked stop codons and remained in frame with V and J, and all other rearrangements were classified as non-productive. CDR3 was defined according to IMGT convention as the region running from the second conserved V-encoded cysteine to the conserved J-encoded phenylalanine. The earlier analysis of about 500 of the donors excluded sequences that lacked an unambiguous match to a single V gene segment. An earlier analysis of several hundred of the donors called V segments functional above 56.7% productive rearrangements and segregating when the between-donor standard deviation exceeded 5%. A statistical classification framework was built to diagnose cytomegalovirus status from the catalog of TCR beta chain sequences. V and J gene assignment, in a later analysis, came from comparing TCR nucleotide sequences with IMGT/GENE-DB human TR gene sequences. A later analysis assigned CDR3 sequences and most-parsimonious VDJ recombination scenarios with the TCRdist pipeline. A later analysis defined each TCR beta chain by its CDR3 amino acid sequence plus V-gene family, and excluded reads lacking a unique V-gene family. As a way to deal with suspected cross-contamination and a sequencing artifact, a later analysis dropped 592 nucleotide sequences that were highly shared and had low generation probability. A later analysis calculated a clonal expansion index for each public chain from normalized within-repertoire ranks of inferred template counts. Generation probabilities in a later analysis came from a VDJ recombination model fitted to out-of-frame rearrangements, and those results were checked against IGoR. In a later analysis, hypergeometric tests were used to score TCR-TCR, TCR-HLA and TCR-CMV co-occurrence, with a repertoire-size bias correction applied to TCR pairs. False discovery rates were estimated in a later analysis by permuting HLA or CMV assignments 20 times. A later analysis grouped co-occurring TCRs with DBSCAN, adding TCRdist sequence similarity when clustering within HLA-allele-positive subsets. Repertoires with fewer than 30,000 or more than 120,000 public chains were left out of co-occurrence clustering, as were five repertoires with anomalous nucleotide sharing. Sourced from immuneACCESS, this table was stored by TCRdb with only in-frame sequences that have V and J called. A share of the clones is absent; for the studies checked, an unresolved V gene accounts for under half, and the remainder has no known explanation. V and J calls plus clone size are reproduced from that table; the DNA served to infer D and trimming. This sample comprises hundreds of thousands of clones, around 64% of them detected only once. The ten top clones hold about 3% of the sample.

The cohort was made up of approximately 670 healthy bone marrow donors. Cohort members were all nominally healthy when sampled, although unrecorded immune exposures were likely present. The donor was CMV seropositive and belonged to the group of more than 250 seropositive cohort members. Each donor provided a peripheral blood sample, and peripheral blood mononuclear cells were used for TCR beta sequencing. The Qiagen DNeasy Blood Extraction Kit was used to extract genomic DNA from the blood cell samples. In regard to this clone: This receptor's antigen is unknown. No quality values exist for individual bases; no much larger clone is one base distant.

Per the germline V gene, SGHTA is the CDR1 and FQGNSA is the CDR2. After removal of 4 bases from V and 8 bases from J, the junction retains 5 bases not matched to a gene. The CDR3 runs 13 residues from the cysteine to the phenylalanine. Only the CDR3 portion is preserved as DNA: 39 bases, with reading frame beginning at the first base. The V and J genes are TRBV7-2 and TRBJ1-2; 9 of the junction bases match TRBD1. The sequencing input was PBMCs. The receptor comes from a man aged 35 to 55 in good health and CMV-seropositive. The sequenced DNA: TGTGCCAGCAGCTCCCGGGACAGGGAAGGCTACACCTTC. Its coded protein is CASSSRDREGYTF.